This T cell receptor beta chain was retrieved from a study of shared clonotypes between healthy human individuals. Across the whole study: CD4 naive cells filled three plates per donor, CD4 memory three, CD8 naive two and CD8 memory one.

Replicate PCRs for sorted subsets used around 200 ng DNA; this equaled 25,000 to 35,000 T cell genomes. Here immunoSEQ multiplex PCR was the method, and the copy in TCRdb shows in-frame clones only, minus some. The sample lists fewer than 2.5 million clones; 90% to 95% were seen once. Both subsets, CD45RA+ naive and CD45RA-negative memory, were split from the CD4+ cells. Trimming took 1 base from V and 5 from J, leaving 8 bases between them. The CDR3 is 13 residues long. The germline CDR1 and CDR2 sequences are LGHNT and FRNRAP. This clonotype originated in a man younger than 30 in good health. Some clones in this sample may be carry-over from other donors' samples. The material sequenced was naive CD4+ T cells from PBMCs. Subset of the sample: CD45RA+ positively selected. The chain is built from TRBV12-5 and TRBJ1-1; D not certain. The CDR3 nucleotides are TGTGCTAGTGGTTTGGGATCCGGGACTGAAGCTTTCTTT. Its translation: CASGLGSGTEAFF.